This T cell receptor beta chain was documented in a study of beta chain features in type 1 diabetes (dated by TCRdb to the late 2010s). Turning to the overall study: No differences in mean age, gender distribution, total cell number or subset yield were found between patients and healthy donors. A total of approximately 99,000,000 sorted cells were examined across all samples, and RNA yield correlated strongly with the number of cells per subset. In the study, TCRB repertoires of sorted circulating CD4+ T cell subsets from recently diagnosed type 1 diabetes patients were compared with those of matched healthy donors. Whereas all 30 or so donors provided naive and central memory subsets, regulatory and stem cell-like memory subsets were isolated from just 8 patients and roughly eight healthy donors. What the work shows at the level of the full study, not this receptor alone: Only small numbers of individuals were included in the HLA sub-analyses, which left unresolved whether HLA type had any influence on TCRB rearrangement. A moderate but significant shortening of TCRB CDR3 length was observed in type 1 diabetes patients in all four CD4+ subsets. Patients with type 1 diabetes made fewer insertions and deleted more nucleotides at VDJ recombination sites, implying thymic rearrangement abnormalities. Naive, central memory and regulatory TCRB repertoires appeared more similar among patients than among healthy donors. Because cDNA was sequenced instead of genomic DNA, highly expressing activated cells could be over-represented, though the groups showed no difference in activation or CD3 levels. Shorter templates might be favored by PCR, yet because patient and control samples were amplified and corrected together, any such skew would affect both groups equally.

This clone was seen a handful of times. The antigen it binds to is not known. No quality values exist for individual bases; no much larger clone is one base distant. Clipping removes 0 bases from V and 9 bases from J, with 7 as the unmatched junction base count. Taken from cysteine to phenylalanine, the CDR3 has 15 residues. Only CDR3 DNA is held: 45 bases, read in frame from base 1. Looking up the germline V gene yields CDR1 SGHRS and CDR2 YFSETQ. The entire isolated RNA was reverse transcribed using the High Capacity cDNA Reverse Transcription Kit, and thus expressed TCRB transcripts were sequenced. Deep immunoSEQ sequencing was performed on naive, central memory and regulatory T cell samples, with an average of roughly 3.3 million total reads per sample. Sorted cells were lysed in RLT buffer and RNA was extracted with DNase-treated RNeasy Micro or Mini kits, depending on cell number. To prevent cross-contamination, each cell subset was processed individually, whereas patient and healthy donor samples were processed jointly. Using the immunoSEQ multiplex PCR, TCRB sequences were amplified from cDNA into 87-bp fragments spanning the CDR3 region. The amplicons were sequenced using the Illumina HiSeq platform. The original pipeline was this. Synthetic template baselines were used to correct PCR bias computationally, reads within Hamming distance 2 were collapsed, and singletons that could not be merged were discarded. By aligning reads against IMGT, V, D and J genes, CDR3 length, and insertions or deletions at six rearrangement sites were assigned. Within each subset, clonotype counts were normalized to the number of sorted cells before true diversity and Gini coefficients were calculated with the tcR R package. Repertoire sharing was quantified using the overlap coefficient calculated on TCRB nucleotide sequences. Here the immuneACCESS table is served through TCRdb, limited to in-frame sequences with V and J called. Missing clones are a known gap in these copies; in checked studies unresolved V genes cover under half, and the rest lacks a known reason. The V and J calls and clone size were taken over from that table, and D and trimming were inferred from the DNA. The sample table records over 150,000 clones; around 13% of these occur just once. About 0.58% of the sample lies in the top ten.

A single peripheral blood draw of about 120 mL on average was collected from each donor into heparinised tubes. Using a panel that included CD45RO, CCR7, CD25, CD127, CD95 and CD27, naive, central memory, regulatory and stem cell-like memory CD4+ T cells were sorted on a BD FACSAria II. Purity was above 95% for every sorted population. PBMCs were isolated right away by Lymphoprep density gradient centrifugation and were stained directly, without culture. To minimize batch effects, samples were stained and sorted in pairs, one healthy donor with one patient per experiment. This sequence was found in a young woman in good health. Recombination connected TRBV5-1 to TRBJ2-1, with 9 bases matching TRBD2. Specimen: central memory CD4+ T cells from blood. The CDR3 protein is CASSLVFSGSSEQFF. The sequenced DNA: TGCGCCAGCAGCTTGGTTTTTAGCGGGAGCTCTGAGCAGTTCTTC.